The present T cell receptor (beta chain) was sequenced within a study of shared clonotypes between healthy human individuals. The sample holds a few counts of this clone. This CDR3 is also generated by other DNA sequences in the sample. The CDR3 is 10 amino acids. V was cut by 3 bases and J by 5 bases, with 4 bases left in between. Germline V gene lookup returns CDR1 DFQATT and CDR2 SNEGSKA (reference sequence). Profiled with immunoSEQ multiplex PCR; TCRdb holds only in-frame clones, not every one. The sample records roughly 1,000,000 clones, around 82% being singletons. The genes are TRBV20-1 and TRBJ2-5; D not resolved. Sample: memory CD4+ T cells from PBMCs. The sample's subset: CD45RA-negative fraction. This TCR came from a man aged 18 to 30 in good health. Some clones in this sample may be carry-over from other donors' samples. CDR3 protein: CSASLETQYF. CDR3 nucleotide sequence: TGCAGTGCTAGTTTGGAGACCCAGTACTTC.